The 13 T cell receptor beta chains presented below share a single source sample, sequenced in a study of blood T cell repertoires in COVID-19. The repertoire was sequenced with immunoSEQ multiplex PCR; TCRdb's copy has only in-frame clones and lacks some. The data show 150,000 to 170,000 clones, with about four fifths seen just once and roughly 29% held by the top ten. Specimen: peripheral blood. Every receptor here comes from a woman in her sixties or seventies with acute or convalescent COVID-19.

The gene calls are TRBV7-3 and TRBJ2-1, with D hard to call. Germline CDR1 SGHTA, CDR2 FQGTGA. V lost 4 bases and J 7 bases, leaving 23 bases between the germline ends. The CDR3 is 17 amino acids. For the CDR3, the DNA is TGTGCCAGCAGCTCACAACTCACCAGAGGAACCCTTAATGAGCAGTTCTTC. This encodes CASSSQLTRGTLNEQFF.

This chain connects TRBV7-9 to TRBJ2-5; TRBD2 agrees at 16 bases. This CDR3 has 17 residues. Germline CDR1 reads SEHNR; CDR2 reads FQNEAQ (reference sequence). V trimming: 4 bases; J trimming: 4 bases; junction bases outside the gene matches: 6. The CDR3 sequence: CASSSPGLAGGRETQYF. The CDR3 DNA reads TGTGCCAGCAGCTCTCCGGGACTAGCGGGGGGGCGAGAGACCCAGTACTTC. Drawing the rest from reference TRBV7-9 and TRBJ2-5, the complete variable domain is DTGVSQNPRHKITKRGQNVTFRCDPISEHNRLYWYRQTLGQGPEFLTYFQNEAQLEKSRLLSDRFSAERPKGSFSTLEIQRTEQGDSAMYLCASSSPGLAGGRETQYFGPGTRLLVL.

CDR3 coding DNA: TGTGCCAGCAGTTTATGGACTCGGGGTACGGCTGGCTACACCTTC. It yields the protein CASSLWTRGTAGYTF. This rearrangement joins TRBV28 to TRBJ1-2; D gene unclear. CDR3 length: 15 residues. Germline CDR1 is MDHEN and CDR2 is SYDVKM. Trimming cost V 0 bases and J 7 bases, with 15 bases left between them.

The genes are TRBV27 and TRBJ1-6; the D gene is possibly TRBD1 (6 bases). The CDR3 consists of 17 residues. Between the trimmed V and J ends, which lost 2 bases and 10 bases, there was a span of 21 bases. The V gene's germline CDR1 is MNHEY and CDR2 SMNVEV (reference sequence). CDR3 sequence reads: CASSLRGQPFRNSPLHF. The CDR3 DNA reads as TGTGCCAGCAGTTTACGGGGACAACCTTTTCGGAACTCACCCCTCCACTTT.

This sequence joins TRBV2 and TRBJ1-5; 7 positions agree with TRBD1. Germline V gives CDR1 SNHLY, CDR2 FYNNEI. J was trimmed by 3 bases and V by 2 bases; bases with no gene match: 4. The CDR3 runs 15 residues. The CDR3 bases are TGTGCCAGCAGTGAATGGGGGACAGTCAATCAGCCCCAGCATTTT. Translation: CASSEWGTVNQPQHF.

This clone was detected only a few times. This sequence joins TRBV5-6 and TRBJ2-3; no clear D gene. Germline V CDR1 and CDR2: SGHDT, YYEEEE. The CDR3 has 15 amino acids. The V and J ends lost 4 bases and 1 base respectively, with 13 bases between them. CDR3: CASSVAGFGTDTQYF. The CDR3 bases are TGTGCCAGCAGCGTGGCCGGGTTCGGCACAGATACGCAGTATTTT.

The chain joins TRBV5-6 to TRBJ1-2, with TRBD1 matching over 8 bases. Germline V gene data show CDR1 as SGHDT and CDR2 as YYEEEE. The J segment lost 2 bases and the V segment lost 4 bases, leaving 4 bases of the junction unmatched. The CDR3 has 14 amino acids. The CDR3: CASSRTGTNYGYTF. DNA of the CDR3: TGTGCCAGCAGCCGGACAGGGACCAACTATGGCTACACCTTC.

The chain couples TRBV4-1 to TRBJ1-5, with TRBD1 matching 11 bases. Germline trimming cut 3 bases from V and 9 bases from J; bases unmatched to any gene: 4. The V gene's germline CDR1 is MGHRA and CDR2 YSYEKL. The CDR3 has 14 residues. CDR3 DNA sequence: TGCGCCAGCAGCCAGGACAGGGGGCGCAGGCCCCAGCATTTT. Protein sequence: CASSQDRGRRPQHF.

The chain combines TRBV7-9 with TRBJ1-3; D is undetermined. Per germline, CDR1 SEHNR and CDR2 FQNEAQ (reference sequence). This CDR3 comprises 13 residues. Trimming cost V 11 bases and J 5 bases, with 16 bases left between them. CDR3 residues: CAGNSGERNTIYF. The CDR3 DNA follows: TGTGCCGGAAACTCCGGGGAGCGAAACACCATATATTTT.

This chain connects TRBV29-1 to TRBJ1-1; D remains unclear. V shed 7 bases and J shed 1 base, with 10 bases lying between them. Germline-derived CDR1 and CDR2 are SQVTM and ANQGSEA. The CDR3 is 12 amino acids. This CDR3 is CSAQEGNTEAFF. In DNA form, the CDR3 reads TGCAGCGCCCAGGAGGGGAACACTGAAGCTTTCTTT.

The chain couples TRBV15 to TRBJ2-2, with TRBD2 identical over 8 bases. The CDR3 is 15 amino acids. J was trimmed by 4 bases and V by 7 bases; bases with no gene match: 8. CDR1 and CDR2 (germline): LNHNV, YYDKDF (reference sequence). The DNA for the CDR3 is TGTGCCACCACATCCGGACTAGCCAGCACCGGGGAGCTGTTTTTT. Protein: CATTSGLASTGELFF. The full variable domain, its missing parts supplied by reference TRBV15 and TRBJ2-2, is DAMVIQNPRYQVTQFGKPVTLSCSQTLNHNVMYWYQQKSSQAPKLLFHYYDKDFNNEADTPDNFQSRRPNTSFCFLDIRSPGLGDTAMYLCATTSGLASTGELFFGEGSRLTVL.

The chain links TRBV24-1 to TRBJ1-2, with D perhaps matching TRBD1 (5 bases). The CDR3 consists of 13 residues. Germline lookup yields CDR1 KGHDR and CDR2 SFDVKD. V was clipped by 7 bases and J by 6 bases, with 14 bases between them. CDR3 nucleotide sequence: TGTGCCACCAGCCCGGGGGGAACCAATGGCTACACCTTC. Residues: CATSPGGTNGYTF.

The CDR3 spells CASSRTDEKLFF. The CDR3 region has the DNA TGTGCCAGCAGCCGGACTGATGAAAAACTGTTTTTT. The J gene is TRBJ1-4, the V gene TRBV7-9; D is undetermined. V gave up 5 bases and J gave up 6 bases, with 7 bases separating them. Germline V CDR1 and CDR2: SEHNR, FQNEAQ (reference sequence). The CDR3 is made up of 12 amino acids.